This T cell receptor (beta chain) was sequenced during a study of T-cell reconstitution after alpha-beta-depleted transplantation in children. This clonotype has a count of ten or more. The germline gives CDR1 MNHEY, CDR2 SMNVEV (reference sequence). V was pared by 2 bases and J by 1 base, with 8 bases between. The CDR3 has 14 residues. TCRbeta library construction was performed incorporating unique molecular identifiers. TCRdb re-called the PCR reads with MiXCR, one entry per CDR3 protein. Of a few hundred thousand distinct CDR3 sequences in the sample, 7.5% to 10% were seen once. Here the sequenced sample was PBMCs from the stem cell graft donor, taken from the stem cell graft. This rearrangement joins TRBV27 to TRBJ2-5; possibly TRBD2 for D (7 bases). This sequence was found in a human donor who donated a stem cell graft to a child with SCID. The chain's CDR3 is CASSLRGGQETQYF. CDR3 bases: TGTGCCAGCAGTTTAAGGGGGGGCCAAGAGACCCAGTACTTC.